This T cell receptor beta chain originates from a study of control samples from healthy donors and cancer patients. The assay was immunoSEQ multiplex PCR, and TCRdb's table has in-frame clones only and misses some. In the table there are over 100,000 clones, about nine tenths of which are singletons. The CDR3 totals 16 residues. Per the germline V gene, CDR1 is LGHDT and CDR2 is YNNKEL (reference sequence). The ends were cut back, 0 bases at V and 3 bases at J, with 9 bases in the middle. This TCR derives from a woman aged 45-65 years in good health. The V call is TRBV3-1 (or the pseudogene TRBV3-2), the J call TRBJ1-6; D gene ambiguous. Sequencing used blood. Written as DNA, the CDR3 is TGTGCCAGCAGCCAAGACGGTCAGAACTATAATTCACCCCTCCACTTT. It yields the protein CASSQDGQNYNSPLHF.